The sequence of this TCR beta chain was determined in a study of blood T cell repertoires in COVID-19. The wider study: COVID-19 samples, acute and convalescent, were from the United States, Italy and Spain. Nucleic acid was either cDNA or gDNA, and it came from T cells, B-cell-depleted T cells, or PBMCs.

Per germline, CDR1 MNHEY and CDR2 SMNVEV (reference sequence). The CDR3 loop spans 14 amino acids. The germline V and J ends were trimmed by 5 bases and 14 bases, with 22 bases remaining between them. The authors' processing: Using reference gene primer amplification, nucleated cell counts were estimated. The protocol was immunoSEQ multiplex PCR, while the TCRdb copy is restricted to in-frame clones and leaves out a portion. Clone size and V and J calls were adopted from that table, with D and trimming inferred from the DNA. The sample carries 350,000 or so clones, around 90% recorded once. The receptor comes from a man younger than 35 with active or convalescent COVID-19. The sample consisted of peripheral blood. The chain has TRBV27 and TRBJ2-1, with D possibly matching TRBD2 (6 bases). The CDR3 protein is CASSLSLTWEEEFF. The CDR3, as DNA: TGTGCCAGCAGTCTCTCTTTGACATGGGAGGAGGAGTTCTTC.